This T cell receptor (beta chain) emerged from a study of vaccination and CD4 T cells after COVID-19. Broader study findings: Within convalescent individuals, 304 out of 307 vaccine-specific clones proved to be spike mono-reactive.

The sample's treatment: approximately 11-day PBMC culture with coronavirus spike peptide pools or control peptides (ViraFEST assay). Germline trimming cut 1 base from V and 3 bases from J; bases unmatched to any gene: 8. The CDR3 covers 16 residues. Germline V gives CDR1 DFQATT, CDR2 SNEGSKA (reference sequence). This clonotype was counted a few times. Its matching antigen is unknown. At the Johns Hopkins FTIC core, DNA taken from cultured CD4+ T cells was sequenced by way of the Oncomine TCR Beta short-read assay. TCRdb ran MiXCR on the PCR reads and lists one entry per CDR3 protein. The sample yields 17,000 or so distinct CDR3 sequences, approximately 31% seen once.

V gene TRBV20-1 combines with J gene TRBJ2-1; 8 nucleotides align to TRBD2. The receptor comes from a human donor with COVID-19. Sequencing input: cultured CD4+ T cells from blood. The CDR3, as DNA: TGCAGTGCTAGAGGCCCCAGACGGGGGGGCTACAATGAGCAGTTCTTC. Amino acids: CSARGPRRGGYNEQFF.